Shown below are 23 T cell receptor beta chains from a single sample sequenced in a study of early T cells in non-severe SARS-CoV-2 infection. TCRdb reprocessed the 5' RACE reads via MiXCR and lists one record per CDR3 protein. The sample shows some 28,000 distinct CDR3 sequences, roughly 4.8% of them seen only once. The specimen was whole blood. The source of these receptors is an adult who was a healthcare worker with PCR-confirmed SARS-CoV-2 infection or an uninfected control (not recorded which).

This clonotype was counted ten times or more. This sequence joins TRBV19 and TRBJ2-3, with D perhaps matching TRBD1 (6 bases). V was clipped by 9 bases and J by 1 base, with 17 bases between them. Germline CDR1 reads LNHDA; CDR2 reads SQIVND (reference sequence). This CDR3 has 15 amino acids. The CDR3: CASSPQGRRTDTQYF. The DNA of the CDR3 is TGTGCCAGCTCCCCTCAGGGGCGTCGCACAGATACGCAGTATTTT.

This clonotype was seen ten or more times. This chain links TRBV7-9 with TRBJ1-4; maybe TRBD1 (6 bases). This CDR3 region has 16 residues. V lost 5 bases and J 5 bases, leaving 18 bases between the germline ends. Germline CDR1 is SEHNR and CDR2 is FQNEAQ (reference sequence). CDR3 protein: CASSTGTRSGNEKLFF. CDR3 in DNA: TGTGCCAGCAGCACAGGGACACGATCTGGGAATGAAAAACTGTTTTTT.

This clonotype showed up many times. The chain uses TRBV7-9 and TRBJ2-1; a weak D match, TRBD1 (5 bases). The germline CDR1 and CDR2 sequences are SEHNR and FQNEAQ (reference sequence). The V and J ends lost 8 bases and 16 bases respectively, with 15 bases between them. The CDR3 length is 10 residues. CDR3 protein: CASAEGEFFF. The CDR3 region has the DNA TGTGCCAGCGCGGAAGGGGAATTTTTCTTC.

In this sample, this clonotype turned up many times. This chain connects TRBV20-1 to TRBJ1-2; 8 bases map to TRBD1. CDR1 and CDR2 from the germline V gene are DFQATT and SNEGSKA (reference sequence). The CDR3 has 11 amino acids. Unmatched junction bases numbered 2, after V lost 5 bases and J lost 6 bases. CDR3 nucleotide sequence: TGCAGTGCTGGACAGGGAAATGGCTACACCTTC. Translating it yields CSAGQGNGYTF.

This clonotype was detected only a few times. The CDR3 spells CASSSQPNYGYTF. The CDR3 DNA reads TGTGCCAGCAGTTCACAACCCAACTATGGCTACACCTTC. V gene TRBV12-3 or TRBV12-4 combines with J gene TRBJ1-2, with no clear D. The CDR3 length is 13 residues. The germline V and J ends were trimmed by 4 bases and 2 bases, with 8 bases remaining between them.

The rearrangement uses TRBV6-4 and TRBJ2-1; D may be TRBD2 (6 bases). This CDR3 region has 15 residues. Trimming shortened V by 5 bases and J by 8 bases, and 19 bases separated the two germline ends. The germline CDR1 and CDR2 sequences are MRHNA and SNTAGT. CDR3 in amino acids: CASSRTNGDSYEQFF. The DNA for the CDR3 is TGTGCCAGCAGTCGCACAAACGGGGACTCCTATGAGCAGTTCTTC.

The sample holds many counts of this clonotype. The chain uses TRBV4-2 and TRBJ1-6; D not certain. The germline CDR1 and CDR2 sequences are LGHNA and YNFKEQ. Trimming cost V 0 bases and J 6 bases, with 12 bases left between them. The CDR3 totals 16 residues. CDR3 protein: CASSQDAGRTNSPLHF. CDR3 nucleotides: TGTGCCAGCAGCCAAGACGCGGGCAGAACTAATTCACCCCTCCACTTT.

This clonotype came up a few times. V and J are TRBV29-1 and TRBJ2-6; D possibly uses TRBD1 or TRBD2 (6 bases each). The length of the CDR3 is 14 residues. The germline CDR1 and CDR2 sequences are SQVTM and ANQGSEA. Between the trimmed V and J ends, which lost 6 bases and 0 bases, there was a span of 9 bases. CDR3 nucleotides: TGCAGCGTGGGGGGCTCCTCTGGGGCCAACGTCCTGACTTTC. Translation gives CSVGGSSGANVLTF.

In this sample, this clonotype turned up many times. The rearrangement joins TRBV7-9 to TRBJ1-4; weak D call: TRBD1 (5 bases). Germline values: CDR1 SEHNR, CDR2 FQNEAQ (reference sequence). This CDR3 is built from 15 residues. V lost 4 bases, J lost 7 bases, and 16 bases lay in between. The CDR3 here is CASSSGSSQGEKLFF. The CDR3, as DNA: TGTGCCAGCAGCTCCGGGTCTTCCCAGGGTGAAAAACTGTTTTTT.

This clonotype occurred a few times. The rearrangement uses TRBV20-1 and TRBJ1-6; D unclear. Germline-derived CDR1 and CDR2 are DFQATT and SNEGSKA (reference sequence). CDR3 size: 12 residues. The V end lost 3 bases, the J end lost 9 bases, and 9 bases lay between the germline ends. The CDR3 nucleotides read TGCAGTGCTAGCCCGACTGGTTCACCCCTCCACTTT. Amino acids: CSASPTGSPLHF.

The J gene is TRBJ1-2, the V gene TRBV6-5; D might be TRBD1 (6 bases). With 2 bases removed from V and 2 bases from J, the gap between germline ends came to 6 bases. CDR3 length equals 13 residues. The germline V gene encodes CDR1 MNHEY and CDR2 SVGAGI. CDR3 DNA sequence: TGTGCCAGCAGTTACGGGACAAACTATGGCTACACCTTC. This sequence encodes CASSYGTNYGYTF.

The table lists this clonotype with many counts. V gene TRBV28 combines with J gene TRBJ1-5; 9 bases are a match to TRBD1. From germline, CDR1 is MDHEN and CDR2 SYDVKM. With V trimmed by 6 bases and J by 4 bases, 13 bases remained unmatched. The CDR3 consists of 17 residues. This CDR3 is CASRPLQGARPNQPQHF. Here the CDR3 DNA reads TGTGCCAGCAGGCCTTTACAGGGGGCGCGTCCGAATCAGCCCCAGCATTTT. Filled out from reference TRBV28 and TRBJ1-5, the complete variable domain reads DVKVTQSSRYLVKRTGEKVFLECVQDMDHENMFWYRQDPGLGLRLIYFSYDVKMKEKGDIPEGYSVSREKKERFSLILESASTNQTSMYLCASRPLQGARPNQPQHFGDGTRLSIL.

This clonotype was detected many times. The chain joins TRBV7-8 to TRBJ1-4; TRBD1 might be the D (6 bases). The germline V and J ends were trimmed by 2 bases and 7 bases, with 14 bases remaining between them. CDR1 and CDR2 (germline): SGHVS, FQNEAQ. CDR3 length: 15 residues. CDR3 sequence reads: CASSLMGQGSEKLFF. The DNA of the CDR3 is TGTGCCAGCAGCTTAATGGGGCAGGGGTCTGAAAAACTGTTTTTT.

This chain uses TRBV10-3 with TRBJ2-7; the match to TRBD2 covers 8 bases. Trimming cost V 11 bases and J 5 bases; bases outside gene matches: 11. Germline CDR1 ENHRY, CDR2 SYGVKD. This CDR3 spans 13 amino acids. In DNA, the CDR3 is TGTGCCTCCCGGGAAGCGGGAGTCAACGAGCAGTACTTC. Translating gives CASREAGVNEQYF.

This clonotype showed up many times. The CDR3 is CASQPPSGRRNSTDTQYF. The CDR3 DNA sequence: TGCGCCTCCCAACCCCCCAGCGGGAGGAGGAATAGCACAGATACGCAGTATTTT. The V and J genes are TRBV10-2 and TRBJ2-3, with 9 bases identical to TRBD2. This CDR3 has 18 amino acids. The germline CDR1 and CDR2 sequences are WSHSY and SAAADI. V lost 11 bases and J lost 0; bases outside the gene matches: 18.

This clonotype was found a few times. CDR3 nucleotide sequence: TGTGCCAGCAGTTACTCCCGGTCCCGACAGGGGGTAAACTACGAGCAGTACTTC. Translated: CASSYSRSRQGVNYEQYF. The V call is TRBV6-5, the J call TRBJ2-7, with 9 nucleotides matching TRBD1. This CDR3 has 18 amino acids. J lost 3 bases, V lost 0 bases, and 12 bases had no gene match. Germline values: CDR1 MNHEY, CDR2 SVGAGI.

This clonotype was counted ten times or more. The V gene is TRBV10-3, the J gene TRBJ1-5, with a possible D match to TRBD1 (5 bases). Trimming took 4 bases from V and 6 from J, leaving 16 bases between them. This CDR3 contains 15 residues. The germline V gene has CDR1 ENHRY and CDR2 SYGVKD. The DNA for the CDR3 is TGTGCCATCAGTGGGTCGGGGGAGCGAGCTCAGCCCCAGCATTTT. It translates to CAISGSGERAQPQHF.

This clonotype was seen repeatedly, ten times or more. The V and J genes are TRBV6-4 and TRBJ2-3, with 7 positions matching TRBD2. This CDR3 spans 13 amino acids. CDR1 and CDR2 (germline): MRHNA, SNTAGT. The junction had 4 bases not matched to a gene; V was cut back by 8 bases and J by 2 bases. The CDR3 loop reads CASGAGHTDTQYF. CDR3 nucleotides: TGTGCCAGCGGAGCGGGGCACACAGATACGCAGTATTTT.

This clonotype was counted at least ten times. This sequence joins TRBV7-9 and TRBJ2-7; 7 bases align to TRBD1. Germline V gene sequence: CDR1 SEHNR, CDR2 FQNEAQ (reference sequence). This CDR3 contains 15 residues. J gave up 2 bases and V 3 bases, and 7 bases lay outside the gene matches. The DNA for the CDR3 is TGTGCCAGCAGCTTTCCCAACAGGGGAACCTACGAGCAGTACTTC. Its translation: CASSFPNRGTYEQYF.

This clonotype was seen a handful of times. V is TRBV12-3 or TRBV12-4 and J is TRBJ1-2, with unresolved D. This CDR3 has 14 amino acids. Trimming cost V 3 bases and J 2 bases, with 10 bases left between them. The CDR3 sequence is CASSFQPQNYGYTF. The CDR3 DNA reads TGTGCCAGCAGTTTTCAGCCGCAAAACTATGGCTACACCTTC.

About this clonotype itself: A junction end diverges from the germline sequence, so it may reflect a read error. The chain joins TRBV20-1 to TRBJ1-4, with no clear D. The germline CDR1 and CDR2 sequences are DFQATT and SNEGSKA (reference sequence). The CDR3 has 13 residues. The CDR3 coding sequence is TGCAGTGCTAGAAAGGGTAACGATGAAAAACTTTTTTTT. Translating gives CSARKGNDEKLFF.

This clonotype has a count of ten or more. V gene TRBV20-1 combines with J gene TRBJ2-7, with D possibly being TRBD1 (5 bases). Germline CDR1 and CDR2: DFQATT and SNEGSKA (reference sequence). This CDR3 has 14 amino acids. V dropped 0 bases and J dropped 1 base, with 10 bases sitting between them. The CDR3 sequence is CSARDLQGSYEQYF. CDR3 in DNA: TGCAGTGCTAGAGATCTCCAGGGATCCTACGAGCAGTACTTC.

This clonotype has ten or more counts. This chain connects TRBV20-1 to TRBJ2-1, with 9 bases lining up with TRBD2. V was pared by 1 base and J by 7 bases, with 2 bases of the junction left unmatched. The germline V gene has CDR1 DFQATT and CDR2 SNEGSKA (reference sequence). The CDR3 totals 13 residues. The CDR3 reads CSARALAGNEQFF. Written as DNA, the CDR3 is TGCAGTGCTAGAGCCCTAGCGGGGAATGAGCAGTTCTTC.